These T cell receptor beta chains were read from a single sample in a study of metastatic and nonmetastatic thyroid tumors. TCRdb reanalyzed the PCR reads via MiXCR. The sample includes roughly 20,000 clones, under 30% of them seen just once. The sample consisted of tumor tissue. The receptors originated from a male donor with papillary thyroid cancer or a benign thyroid nodule (not recorded which). Some clones in this sample may be carry-over from other donors' samples. CDR3s include the opening cysteine and the closing phenylalanine or tryptophan. D genes are given only for firm matches. The listing skips clone size in some rows; elsewhere it reads once, few, many or a size class.

d_gene: NA; v_gene: TRBV6-1; j_gene: TRBJ2-7; abundance: medium-sized; CDR3nt: TGTGCCAGCAGTTTCGGACTAATGTACGAGCAGTACTTC; CDR3aa: CASSFGLMYEQYF
d_gene: TRBD2; v_gene: TRBV25-1; j_gene: TRBJ2-3; abundance: NA; CDR3nt: TGTGCCAGCAGACCAAGACTAGCGGGAGGCACAGATACGCAGTATTTT; CDR3aa: CASRPRLAGGTDTQYF
d_gene: NA; v_gene: TRBV5-1; j_gene: TRBJ1-4; abundance: once; CDR3nt: TGCGCCAGCAGCTTGAGGCTAGGAGGGACAACTAATGAAAAACTGTTTTTT; CDR3aa: CASSLRLGGTTNEKLFF
d_gene: TRBD1; v_gene: TRBV18; j_gene: TRBJ1-5; abundance: NA; CDR3nt: TGTGCCAGCTCACCAAGGGGGACAGGGGTTAGCAATCAGCCCCAGCATTTT; CDR3aa: CASSPRGTGVSNQPQHF
d_gene: NA; v_gene: TRBV20-1; j_gene: TRBJ1-1; abundance: NA; CDR3nt: TGCAGTGCTAGCCCAGGGCAGTTCGGCACTGAAGCTTTCTTT; CDR3aa: CSASPGQFGTEAFF
d_gene: NA; v_gene: TRBV3-1; j_gene: TRBJ1-3; abundance: NA; CDR3nt: TGTGCCAGCAGCCAAACAGGGCTTGGAAACACCATATATTTT; CDR3aa: CASSQTGLGNTIYF
d_gene: TRBD1; v_gene: TRBV5-1; j_gene: TRBJ1-1; abundance: few; CDR3nt: TGCGCCAGCAGCGCCCTCCAGGGGGCCGGCACTGAAGCTTTCTTT; CDR3aa: CASSALQGAGTEAFF
d_gene: NA; v_gene: TRBV27; j_gene: TRBJ1-1; abundance: medium-sized; CDR3nt: TGTGCCAGCTTTCGGAGGGTAAACACTGAAGCTTTCTTT; CDR3aa: CASFRRVNTEAFF
d_gene: NA; v_gene: TRBV9; j_gene: TRBJ1-2; abundance: NA; CDR3nt: TGTGCCAGCAGCCCACCAGGGACAACCTATGGCTACACCTTC; CDR3aa: CASSPPGTTYGYTF
d_gene: TRBD1; v_gene: TRBV5-6; j_gene: TRBJ1-1; abundance: NA; CDR3nt: TGTGCCAGCAGCCTAGGACAGGGTGGCACTGAAGCTTTCTTT; CDR3aa: CASSLGQGGTEAFF
d_gene: NA; v_gene: TRBV2; j_gene: TRBJ1-3; abundance: many; CDR3nt: TGTGCCACCACCCAGGGAAGCGGAAACACCATATATTTT; CDR3aa: CATTQGSGNTIYF
d_gene: NA; v_gene: TRBV6-1; j_gene: TRBJ2-7; abundance: many; CDR3nt: TGTGCCAGCAGTGAAGCGGCCGGGAGCTCCTACGAGCAGTACTTC; CDR3aa: CASSEAAGSSYEQYF
d_gene: TRBD2; v_gene: TRBV7-9; j_gene: TRBJ2-1; abundance: many; CDR3nt: TGTGCCAGCAGCACAGGACTAGCGGCAGCGAATGAGCAGTTCTTC; CDR3aa: CASSTGLAAANEQFF
d_gene: TRBD1; v_gene: TRBV28; j_gene: TRBJ1-2; abundance: medium-sized; CDR3nt: TGTGCCAGCAGTCCCTCGGGACAGGGGAGGGTTAATGATGGCTACACCTTC; CDR3aa: CASSPSGQGRVNDGYTF
d_gene: NA; v_gene: TRBV20-1; j_gene: TRBJ1-2; abundance: NA; CDR3nt: TGCAGTGCTAGAGATATTGGGAAGTCCGGGGCACTTTATGGCTACACCTTC; CDR3aa: CSARDIGKSGALYGYTF
d_gene: TRBD1; v_gene: TRBV7-2; j_gene: TRBJ2-2; abundance: NA; CDR3nt: TGTGCCAGCAGCCGACTTGACAGGGACACCGGGGAGCTGTTTTTT; CDR3aa: CASSRLDRDTGELFF
d_gene: NA; v_gene: TRBV20-1; j_gene: TRBJ2-7; abundance: NA; CDR3nt: TGCAGTGCTAGGCGGGCTCGCGTGCAAACCTACGAGCAGTACTTC; CDR3aa: CSARRARVQTYEQYF
d_gene: NA; v_gene: TRBV20-1; j_gene: TRBJ1-1; abundance: medium-sized; CDR3nt: TGCAGTGCTGGGACTGAAGCTTTCTTT; CDR3aa: CSAGTEAFF